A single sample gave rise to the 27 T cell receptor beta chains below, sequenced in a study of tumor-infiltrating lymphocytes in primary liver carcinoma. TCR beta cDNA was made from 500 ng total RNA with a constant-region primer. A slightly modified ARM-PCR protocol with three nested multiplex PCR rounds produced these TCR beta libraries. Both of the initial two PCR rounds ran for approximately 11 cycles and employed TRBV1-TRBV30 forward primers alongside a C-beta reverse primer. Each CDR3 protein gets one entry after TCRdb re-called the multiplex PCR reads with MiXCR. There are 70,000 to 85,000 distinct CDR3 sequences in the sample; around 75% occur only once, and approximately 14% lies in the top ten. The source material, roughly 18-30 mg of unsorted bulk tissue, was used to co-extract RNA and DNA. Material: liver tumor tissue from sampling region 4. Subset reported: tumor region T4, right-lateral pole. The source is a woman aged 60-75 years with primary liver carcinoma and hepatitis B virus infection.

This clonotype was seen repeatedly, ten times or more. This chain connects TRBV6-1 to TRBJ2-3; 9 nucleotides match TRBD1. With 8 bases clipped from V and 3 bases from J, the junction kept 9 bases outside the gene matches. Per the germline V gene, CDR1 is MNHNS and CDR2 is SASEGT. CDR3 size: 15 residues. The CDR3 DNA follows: TGTGCCAGCCTACTCACAGGGGGCGCAACAGATACGCAGTATTTT. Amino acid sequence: CASLLTGGATDTQYF.

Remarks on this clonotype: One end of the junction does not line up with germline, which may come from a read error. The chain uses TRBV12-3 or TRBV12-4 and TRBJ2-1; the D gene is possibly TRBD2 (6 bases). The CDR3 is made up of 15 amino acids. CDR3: CASIWLGAGYNVQFF. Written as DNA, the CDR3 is TGTGCCAGCATTTGGTTAGGGGCGGGATACAATGTGCAGTTCTTC.

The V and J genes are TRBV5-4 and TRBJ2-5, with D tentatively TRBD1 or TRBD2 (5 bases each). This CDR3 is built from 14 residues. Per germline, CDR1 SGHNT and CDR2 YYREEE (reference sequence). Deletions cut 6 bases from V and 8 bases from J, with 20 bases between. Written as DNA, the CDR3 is TGTGCCAGCATCTCCGGTGGGACGTCGGATACCCAGTACTTC. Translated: CASISGGTSDTQYF.

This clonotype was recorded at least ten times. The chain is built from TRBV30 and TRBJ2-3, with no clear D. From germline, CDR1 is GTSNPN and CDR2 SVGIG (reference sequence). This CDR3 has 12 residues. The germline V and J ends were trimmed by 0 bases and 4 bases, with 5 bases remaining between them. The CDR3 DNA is TGTGCCTGGAGTGTACGGGCAGATACGCAGTATTTT. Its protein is CAWSVRADTQYF.

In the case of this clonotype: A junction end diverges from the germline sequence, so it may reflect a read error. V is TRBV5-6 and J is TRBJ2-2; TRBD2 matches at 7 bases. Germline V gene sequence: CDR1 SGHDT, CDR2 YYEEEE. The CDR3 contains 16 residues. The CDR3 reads CASNLVSGTTTGEMFF. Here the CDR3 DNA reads TGTGCCAGCAACTTGGTGAGCGGGACCACCACCGGGGAGATGTTTTTT.

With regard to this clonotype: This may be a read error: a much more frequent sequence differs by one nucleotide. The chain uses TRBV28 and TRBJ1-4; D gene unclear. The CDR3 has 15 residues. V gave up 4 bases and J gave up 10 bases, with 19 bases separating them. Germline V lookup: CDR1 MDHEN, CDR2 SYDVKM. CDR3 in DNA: TGTGCCAGCAGTTCCCTCGTGACGGCGGACGGAAAACTGTTTTTT. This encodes CASSSLVTADGKLFF.

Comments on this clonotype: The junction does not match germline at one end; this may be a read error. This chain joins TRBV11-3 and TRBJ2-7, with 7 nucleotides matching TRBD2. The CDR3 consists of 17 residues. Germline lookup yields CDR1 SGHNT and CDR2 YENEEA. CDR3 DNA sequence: TGTGCAAGCAGTCCGGACCGAGCGGGATTAGGTACCTACAAGCAGTACTTC. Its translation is CASSPDRAGLGTYKQYF.

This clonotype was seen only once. The CDR3 DNA reads as TGTGCCGACATCTTAGAAGCGGGAGGACCAGATACGCAGTATTTT. Translating it yields CADILEAGGPDTQYF. The chain carries TRBV11-3 and TRBJ2-3; 9 bases fit TRBD2. With 11 bases clipped from V and 4 bases from J, the junction kept 13 bases outside the gene matches. Germline V gene data show CDR1 as SGHNT and CDR2 as YENEEA. The CDR3 is 15 amino acids.

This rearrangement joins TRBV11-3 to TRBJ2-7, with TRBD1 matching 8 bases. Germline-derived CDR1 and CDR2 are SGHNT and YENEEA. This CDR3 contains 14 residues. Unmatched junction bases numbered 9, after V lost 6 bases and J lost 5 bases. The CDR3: CASRILGQGHEQYF. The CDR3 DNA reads TGTGCCAGCAGAATACTCGGACAGGGACACGAGCAGTACTTC.

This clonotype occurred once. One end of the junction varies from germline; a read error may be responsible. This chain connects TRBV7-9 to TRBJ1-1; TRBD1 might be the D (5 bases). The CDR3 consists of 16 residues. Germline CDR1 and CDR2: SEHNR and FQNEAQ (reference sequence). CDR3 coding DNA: TGTGTCAGCAGCTTAGCGGGCAGGGTGGGGAACACTGGAGCTTTCTTT. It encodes CVSSLAGRVGNTGAFF.

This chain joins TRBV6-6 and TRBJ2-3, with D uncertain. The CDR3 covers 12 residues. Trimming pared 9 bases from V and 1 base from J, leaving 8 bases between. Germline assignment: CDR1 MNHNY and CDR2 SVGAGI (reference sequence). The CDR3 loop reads CARSLGTDTQYF. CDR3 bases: TGTGCCAGAAGTCTGGGCACAGATACGCAGTATTTT.

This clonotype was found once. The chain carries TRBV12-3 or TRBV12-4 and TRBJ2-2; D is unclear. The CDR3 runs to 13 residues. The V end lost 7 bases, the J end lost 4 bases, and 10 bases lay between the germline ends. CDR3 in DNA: TGTGCCAGCATATCTCTACCCACCGGGGAGCTGTTTTTT. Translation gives CASISLPTGELFF.

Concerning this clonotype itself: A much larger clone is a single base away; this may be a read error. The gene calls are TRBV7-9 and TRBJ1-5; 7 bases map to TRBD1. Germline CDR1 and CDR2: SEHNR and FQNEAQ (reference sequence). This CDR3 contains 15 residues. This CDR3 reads CANSAVTGSNQPQHF. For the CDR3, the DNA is TGTGCCAACAGCGCCGTGACAGGGAGCAATCAGCCCCAGCATTTT.

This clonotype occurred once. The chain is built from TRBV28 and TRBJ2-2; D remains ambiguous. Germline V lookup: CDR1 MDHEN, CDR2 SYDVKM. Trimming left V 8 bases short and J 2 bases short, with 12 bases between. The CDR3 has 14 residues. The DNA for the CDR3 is TGTGCCAGCGGTGGGATTATCAACACCGGGGAGCTGTTTTTT. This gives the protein CASGGIINTGELFF.

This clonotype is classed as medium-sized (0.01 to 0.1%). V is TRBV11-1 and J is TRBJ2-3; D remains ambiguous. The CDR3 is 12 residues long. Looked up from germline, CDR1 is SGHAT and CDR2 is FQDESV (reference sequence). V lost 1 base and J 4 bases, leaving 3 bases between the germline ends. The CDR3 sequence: CASSLGADTQYF. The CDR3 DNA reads TGTGCCAGCAGCTTAGGGGCAGATACGCAGTATTTT.

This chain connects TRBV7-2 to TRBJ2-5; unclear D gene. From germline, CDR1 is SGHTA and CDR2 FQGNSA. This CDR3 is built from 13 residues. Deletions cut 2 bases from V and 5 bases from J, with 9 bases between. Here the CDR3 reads CASSLRNGETQYF. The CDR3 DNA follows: TGTGCCAGCAGCTTAAGGAATGGTGAGACCCAGTACTTC. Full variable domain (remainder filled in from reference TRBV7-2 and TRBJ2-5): GAGVSQSPSNKVTEKGKDVELRCDPISGHTALYWYRQSLGQGLEFLIYFQGNSAPDKSGLPSDRFSAERTGGSVSTLTIQRTQQEDSAVYLCASSLRNGETQYFGPGTRLLVL.

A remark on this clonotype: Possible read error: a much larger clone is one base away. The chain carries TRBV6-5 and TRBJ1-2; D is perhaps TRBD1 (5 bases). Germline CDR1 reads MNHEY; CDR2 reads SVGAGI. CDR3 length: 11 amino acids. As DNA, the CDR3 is TGTGCCTGCAGTGCAGGGTATGGCTACACCTTC. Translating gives CACSAGYGYTF.

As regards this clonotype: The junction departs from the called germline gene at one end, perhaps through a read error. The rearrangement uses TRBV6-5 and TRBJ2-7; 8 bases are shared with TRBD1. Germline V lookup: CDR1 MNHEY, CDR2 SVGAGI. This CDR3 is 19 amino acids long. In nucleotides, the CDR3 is TGCGCCAGCAGTTTGCGGACAGGGACTGGCGCAAACCACTTCTACGAGCAGTACTTC. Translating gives CASSLRTGTGANHFYEQYF.

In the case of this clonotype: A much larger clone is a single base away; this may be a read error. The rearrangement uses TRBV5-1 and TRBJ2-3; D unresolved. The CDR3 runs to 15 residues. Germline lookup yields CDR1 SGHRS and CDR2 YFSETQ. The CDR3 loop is CANSSRPLSADTQYF. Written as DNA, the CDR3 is TGCGCCAACAGCTCTCGACCCCTCAGCGCGGATACGCAGTATTTT. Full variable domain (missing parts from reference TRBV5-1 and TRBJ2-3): KAGVTQTPRYLIKTRGQQVTLSCSPISGHRSVSWYQQTPGQGLQFLFEYFSETQRNKGNFPGRFSGRQFSNSRSEMNVSTLELGDSALYLCANSSRPLSADTQYFGPGTRLTVL.

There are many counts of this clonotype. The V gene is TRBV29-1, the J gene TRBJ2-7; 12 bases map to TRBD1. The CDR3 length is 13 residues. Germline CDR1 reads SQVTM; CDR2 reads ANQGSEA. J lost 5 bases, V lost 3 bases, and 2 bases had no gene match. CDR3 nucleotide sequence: TGCAGCGTTGATGGGACAGGGGGCCACGAGCAGTACTTC. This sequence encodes CSVDGTGGHEQYF.

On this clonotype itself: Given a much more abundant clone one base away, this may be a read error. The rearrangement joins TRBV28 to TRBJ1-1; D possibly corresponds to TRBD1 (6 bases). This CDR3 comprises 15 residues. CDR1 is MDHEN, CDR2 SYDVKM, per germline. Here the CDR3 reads CASSSTGGENAEAFF. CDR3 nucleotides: TGTGCCAGCAGTTCGACAGGCGGTGAGAACGCTGAAGCTTTCTTT.

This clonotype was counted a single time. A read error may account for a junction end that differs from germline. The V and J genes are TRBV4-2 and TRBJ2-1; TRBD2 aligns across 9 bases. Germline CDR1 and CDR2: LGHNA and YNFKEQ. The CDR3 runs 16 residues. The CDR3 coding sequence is TGTGCCAGCAGCCAAGCATTAGCGGGAGCCCCCAATGAGCACTTCTTC. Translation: CASSQALAGAPNEHFF.

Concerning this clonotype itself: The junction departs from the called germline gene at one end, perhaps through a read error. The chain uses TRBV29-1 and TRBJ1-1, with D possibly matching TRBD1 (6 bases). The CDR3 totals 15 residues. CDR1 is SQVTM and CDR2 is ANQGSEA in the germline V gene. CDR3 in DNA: TGCAACGTACCCGGTACAGGGTGCATCAGGACTGAACCTTTCTTT. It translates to CNVPGTGCIRTEPFF.

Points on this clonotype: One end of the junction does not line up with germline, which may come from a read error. This chain's CDR3 is CVSSSQTGTFGCTF. CDR3 in DNA: TGTGTCAGCAGTAGCCAGACGGGGACTTTCGGCTGTACCTTC. This rearrangement joins TRBV6-6 to TRBJ1-2; TRBD1 is a possible D gene (5 bases). The CDR3 extends over 14 amino acids. Germline CDR1 and CDR2: MNHNY and SVGAGI (reference sequence).

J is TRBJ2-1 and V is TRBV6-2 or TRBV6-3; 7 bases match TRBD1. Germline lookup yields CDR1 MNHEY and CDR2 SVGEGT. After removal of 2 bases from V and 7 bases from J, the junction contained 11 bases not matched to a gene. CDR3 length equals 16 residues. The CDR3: CASSYPMLAGGNEQFF. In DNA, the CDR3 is TGTGCCAGCAGTTACCCGATGTTGGCAGGGGGTAATGAGCAGTTCTTC.

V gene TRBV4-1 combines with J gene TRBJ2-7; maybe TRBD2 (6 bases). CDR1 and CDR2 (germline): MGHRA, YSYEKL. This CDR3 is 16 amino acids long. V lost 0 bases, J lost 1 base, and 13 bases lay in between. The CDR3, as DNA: TGCGCCAGCAGCCAAGATAGCCCGGCGGGATCCTACGAGCAGTACTTC. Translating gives CASSQDSPAGSYEQYF.

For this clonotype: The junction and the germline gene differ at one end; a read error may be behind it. CDR3 sequence (DNA): TGCGCCATCAGCCAAACGGAAGTGGGCTCCTACAATGAGCAGTTCTTC. Protein product: CAISQTEVGSYNEQFF. J is TRBJ2-1 and V is TRBV4-1; no definite D call. CDR1 and CDR2 (germline): MGHRA, YSYEKL. The CDR3 spans 16 residues.